This is a list of T cell receptor beta chains from one sample in a study of cytomegalovirus exposure and HLA in healthy donors. Sequencing used immunoSEQ multiplex PCR; TCRdb keeps in-frame clones, though not all of them. The sample includes under 90,000 clones, around 68% of them seen just once. Specimen: PBMCs. These receptors all stem from a middle-aged man in good health and CMV-seropositive. CDR3s leave out the opening cysteine and the closing phenylalanine or tryptophan. A clone size is listed for some rows: how often the clone was seen (once, few, many), or a class if it is expanded.

J gene: TRBJ2-3
V gene: TRBV29-1
CDR3 length: 12
clone size: few
CDR3 protein: SVEGLTLWDTQY

J gene: TRBJ2-7
V gene: TRBV10-3
CDR3 length: 12
clone size: .
CDR3 protein: ATGTSGASYEQY

J gene: TRBJ1-1
V gene: TRBV2
CDR3 length: 10
clone size: once
CDR3 protein: ASSSRTGEAF

J gene: TRBJ2-3
V gene: TRBV5-1
CDR3 length: 13
clone size: .
CDR3 protein: ASSRTGSGTDTQY

J gene: TRBJ1-1
V gene: TRBV28
CDR3 length: 11
clone size: .
CDR3 protein: ASSSQGGTEAF

J gene: TRBJ1-1
V gene: TRBV10-3
CDR3 length: 12
clone size: .
CDR3 protein: AITDRGLVTEAF

J gene: TRBJ1-2
V gene: TRBV4-1
CDR3 length: 13
clone size: .
CDR3 protein: ASSQGGGASYGYT

J gene: TRBJ2-3
V gene: TRBV10-3
CDR3 length: 11
clone size: few
CDR3 protein: AIGAGSTDTQY

J gene: TRBJ1-1
V gene: TRBV9
CDR3 length: 13
clone size: .
CDR3 protein: ASSVFGQGNTEAF

J gene: TRBJ2-3
V gene: TRBV4-3
CDR3 length: 17
clone size: .
CDR3 protein: ASSTPGLAGDASTDTQY

J gene: TRBJ1-3
V gene: TRBV7-2
CDR3 length: 15
clone size: .
CDR3 protein: ASSLTPQTGGGNTIY

J gene: TRBJ2-5
V gene: TRBV28
CDR3 length: 14
clone size: .
CDR3 protein: ASSLGSGGYQETQY

J gene: TRBJ2-7
V gene: TRBV5-4
CDR3 length: 14
clone size: .
CDR3 protein: ASSLIGGPREYEQY

J gene: TRBJ2-4
V gene: TRBV4-1
CDR3 length: 16
clone size: .
CDR3 protein: ASSPGLAGGRAKNIQY

J gene: TRBJ1-5
V gene: TRBV2
CDR3 length: 12
clone size: .
CDR3 protein: ASSGGAGNQPQH

J gene: TRBJ2-1
V gene: TRBV2
CDR3 length: 13
clone size: .
CDR3 protein: ASSGGTSFHNEQF

J gene: TRBJ2-7
V gene: TRBV11-3
CDR3 length: 12
clone size: .
CDR3 protein: ASSLGPSSYEQY

J gene: TRBJ2-1
V gene: TRBV4-2
CDR3 length: 14
clone size: once
CDR3 protein: ASSLGGLAPGDEQF

J gene: TRBJ1-1
V gene: TRBV5-6
CDR3 length: 10
clone size: few
CDR3 protein: ASSSAEYEAF

J gene: TRBJ2-2
V gene: TRBV7-9
CDR3 length: 13
clone size: few
CDR3 protein: ASSHGQGNTGELF

J gene: TRBJ1-3
V gene: TRBV28
CDR3 length: 13
clone size: few
CDR3 protein: ASRQSRNSGNTIY

J gene: TRBJ1-5
V gene: TRBV9
CDR3 length: 13
clone size: .
CDR3 protein: ASSVAATGNQPQH

J gene: TRBJ1-2
V gene: TRBV5-6
CDR3 length: 14
clone size: .
CDR3 protein: ASSASRTGEWYGYT

J gene: TRBJ2-5
V gene: TRBV28
CDR3 length: 14
clone size: .
CDR3 protein: ASSPTTAGYQETQY

J gene: TRBJ2-3
V gene: TRBV15
CDR3 length: 14
clone size: .
CDR3 protein: ATSRDTTGSTDTQY

J gene: TRBJ2-2
V gene: TRBV5-1
CDR3 length: 15
clone size: .
CDR3 protein: ASSLEPGGANTGELF